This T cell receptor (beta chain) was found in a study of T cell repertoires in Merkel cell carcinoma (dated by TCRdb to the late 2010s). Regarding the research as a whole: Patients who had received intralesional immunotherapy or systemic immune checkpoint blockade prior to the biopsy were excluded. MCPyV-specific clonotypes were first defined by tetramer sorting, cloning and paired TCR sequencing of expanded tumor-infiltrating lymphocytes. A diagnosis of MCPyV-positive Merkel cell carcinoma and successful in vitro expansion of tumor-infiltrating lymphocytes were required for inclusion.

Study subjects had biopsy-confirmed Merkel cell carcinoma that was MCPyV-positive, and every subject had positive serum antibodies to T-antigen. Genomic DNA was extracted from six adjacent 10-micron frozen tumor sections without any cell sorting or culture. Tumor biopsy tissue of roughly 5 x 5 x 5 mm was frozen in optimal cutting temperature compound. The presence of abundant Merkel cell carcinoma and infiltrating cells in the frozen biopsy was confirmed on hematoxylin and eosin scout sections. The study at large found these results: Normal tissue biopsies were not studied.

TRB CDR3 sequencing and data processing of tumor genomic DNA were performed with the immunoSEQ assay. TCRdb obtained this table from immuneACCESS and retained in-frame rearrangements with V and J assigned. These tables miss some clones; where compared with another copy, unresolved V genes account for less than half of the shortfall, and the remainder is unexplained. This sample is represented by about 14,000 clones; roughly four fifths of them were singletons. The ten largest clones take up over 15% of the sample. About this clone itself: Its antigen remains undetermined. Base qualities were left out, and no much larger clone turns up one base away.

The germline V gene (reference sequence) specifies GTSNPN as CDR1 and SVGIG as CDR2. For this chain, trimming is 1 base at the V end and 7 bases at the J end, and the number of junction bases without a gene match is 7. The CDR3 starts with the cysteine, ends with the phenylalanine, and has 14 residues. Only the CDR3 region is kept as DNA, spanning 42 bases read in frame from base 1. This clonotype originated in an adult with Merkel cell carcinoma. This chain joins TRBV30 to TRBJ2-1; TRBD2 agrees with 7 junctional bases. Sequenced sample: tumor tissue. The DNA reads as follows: TGTGCCTGGAGTGGGGGGGGACTGGGAAATGAGCAGTTCTTC. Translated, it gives CAWSGGGLGNEQFF.